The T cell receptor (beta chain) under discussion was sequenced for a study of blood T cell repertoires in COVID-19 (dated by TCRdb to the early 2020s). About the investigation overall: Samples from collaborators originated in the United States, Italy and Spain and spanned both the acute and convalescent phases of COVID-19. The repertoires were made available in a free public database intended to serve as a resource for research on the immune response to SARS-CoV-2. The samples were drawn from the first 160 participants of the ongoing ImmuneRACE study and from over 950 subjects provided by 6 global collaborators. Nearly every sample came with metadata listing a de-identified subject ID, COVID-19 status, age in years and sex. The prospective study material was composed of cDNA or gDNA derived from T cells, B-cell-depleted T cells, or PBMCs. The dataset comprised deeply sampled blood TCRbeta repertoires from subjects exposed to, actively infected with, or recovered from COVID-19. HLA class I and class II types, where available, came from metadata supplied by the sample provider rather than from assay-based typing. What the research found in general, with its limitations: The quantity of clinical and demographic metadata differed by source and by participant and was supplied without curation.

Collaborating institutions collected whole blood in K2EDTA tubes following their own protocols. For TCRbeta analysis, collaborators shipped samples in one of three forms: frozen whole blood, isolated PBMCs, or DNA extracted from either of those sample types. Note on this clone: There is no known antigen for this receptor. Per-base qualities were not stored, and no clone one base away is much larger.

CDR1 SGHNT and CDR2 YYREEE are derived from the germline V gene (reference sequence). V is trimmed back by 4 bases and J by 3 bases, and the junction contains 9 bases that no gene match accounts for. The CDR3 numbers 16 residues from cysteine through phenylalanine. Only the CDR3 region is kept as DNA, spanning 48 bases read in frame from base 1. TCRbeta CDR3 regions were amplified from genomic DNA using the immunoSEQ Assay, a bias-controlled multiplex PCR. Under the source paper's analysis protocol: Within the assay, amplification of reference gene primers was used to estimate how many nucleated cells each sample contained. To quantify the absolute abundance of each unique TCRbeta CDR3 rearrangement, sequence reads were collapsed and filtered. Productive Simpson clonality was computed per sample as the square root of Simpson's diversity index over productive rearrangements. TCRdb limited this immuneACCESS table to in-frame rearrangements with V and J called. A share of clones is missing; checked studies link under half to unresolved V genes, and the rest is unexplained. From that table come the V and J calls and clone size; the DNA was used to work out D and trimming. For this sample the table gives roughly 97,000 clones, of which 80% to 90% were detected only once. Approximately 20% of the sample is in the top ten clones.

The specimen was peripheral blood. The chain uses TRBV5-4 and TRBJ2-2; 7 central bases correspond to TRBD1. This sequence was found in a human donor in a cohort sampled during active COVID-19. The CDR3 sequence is CASSPSKGADTGELFF. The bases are TGTGCCAGCAGCCCCAGTAAGGGGGCGGACACCGGGGAGCTGTTTTTT. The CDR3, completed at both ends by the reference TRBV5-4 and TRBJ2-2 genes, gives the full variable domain ETGVTQSPTHLIKTRGQQVTLRCSSQSGHNTVSWYQQALGQGPQFIFQYYREEENGRGNFPPRFSGLQFPNYSSELNVNALELDDSALYLCASSPSKGADTGELFFGEGSRLTVL.